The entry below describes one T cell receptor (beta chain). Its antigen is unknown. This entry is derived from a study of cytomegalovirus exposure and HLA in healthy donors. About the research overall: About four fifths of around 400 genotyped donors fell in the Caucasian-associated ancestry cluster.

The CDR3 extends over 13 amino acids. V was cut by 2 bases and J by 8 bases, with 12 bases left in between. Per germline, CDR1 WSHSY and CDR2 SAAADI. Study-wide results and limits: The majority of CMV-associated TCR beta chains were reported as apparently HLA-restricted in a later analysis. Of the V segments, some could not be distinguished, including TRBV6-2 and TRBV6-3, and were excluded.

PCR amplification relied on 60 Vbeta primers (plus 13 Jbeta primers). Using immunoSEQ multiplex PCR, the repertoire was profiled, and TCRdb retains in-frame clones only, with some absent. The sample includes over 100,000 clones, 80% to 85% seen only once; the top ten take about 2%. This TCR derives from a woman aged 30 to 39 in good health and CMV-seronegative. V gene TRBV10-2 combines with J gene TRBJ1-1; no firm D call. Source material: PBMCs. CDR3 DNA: TGCGCCAGCAGTGAGGAGACGACTGGGGAAGCTTTCTTT. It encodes CASSEETTGEAFF.